The sequence of this T cell receptor beta chain was determined in a study of T cells in Graves' hyperthyroidism and ophthalmopathy. Study outcomes and limitations: In simple terms, a model built on 13 V-J features told ophthalmopathy apart from stable hyperthyroidism. Ophthalmopathy, as predicted by the model, came a median around 6 months after the prediction.

In the case of this clonotype: What it binds is not known.

RNA transcripts provided the source from which TCR beta CDR3 regions were amplified. HTBI primers were employed in a first-round RT-PCR of the TCR CDR3. TCRdb processed the multiplex PCR reads anew with MiXCR; each CDR3 protein has one entry. The table includes roughly 500,000 distinct CDR3 sequences, approximately 24% detected once. The CDR3 covers 15 residues. CDR1 and CDR2 (germline): MNHNS, SASEGT. V lost 2 bases and J lost 1, with 11 bases in between. Not enrolled were patients with uncontrolled infection, other autoimmune disease, pregnancy or lactation. Fresh peripheral blood, about 9.3 ml, yielded the PBMCs.

The V call is TRBV6-1, the J call TRBJ1-1; D is ambiguous. Sequenced sample: blood. The source is a woman in her twenties or thirties with Graves' ophthalmopathy. This CDR3 reads CASSELGGGNTEAFF. The CDR3 coding sequence is TGTGCCAGCAGTGAATTAGGAGGCGGGAACACTGAAGCTTTCTTT.